This T cell receptor (beta chain) comes out of a study of blood T cell repertoires in COVID-19. At the level of the study: Sample material is recorded as cDNA or gDNA derived from T cells, B-cell-depleted T cells, or PBMCs.

TCRdb's copy holds only in-frame clones and misses some; the assay was immunoSEQ multiplex PCR. The sample includes 110,000 or so clones, about 80% of them seen just once. The CDR3 is made up of 17 amino acids. Trimming at V came to 3 bases and at J to 3 bases, leaving 12 bases not matched to a gene. Germline V gene sequence: CDR1 KGHDR, CDR2 SFDVKD. Source material: peripheral blood. The V call is TRBV24-1, the J call TRBJ1-2; 7 bases are shared with TRBD1. This TCR came from a middle-aged woman with acute or convalescent COVID-19. The CDR3 reads CATSDVRDRKRDYGYTF. The CDR3 region has the DNA TGTGCCACCAGTGATGTCCGGGACAGAAAGCGGGACTATGGCTACACCTTC.